Below are 9 T cell receptor beta chains sequenced from a single sample in a study of blood T cells in healthy people across ages. Primers used in a second PCR of roughly 7 to 12 cycles were a sample-barcoded 5' primer and a J-beta primer mix. A single record per CDR3 protein comes from TCRdb applying MiXCR to the 5' RACE reads. Of over 950,000 distinct CDR3 sequences detected, roughly two fifths appear once; the ten largest clones hold about 12%. Sequenced: blood. Receptors were obtained from a man between 18 and 35 years old in good health.

This clonotype has a handful of counts. This sequence joins TRBV6-2 or TRBV6-3 and TRBJ2-2; D is perhaps TRBD2 (5 bases). CDR1 is MNHEY, CDR2 SVGEGT, per germline. CDR3 length: 14 residues. The V and J ends lost 9 bases and 5 bases respectively, with 16 bases between them. CDR3 bases: TGTGCCAGTTCCGGGAACTCGGATACCGGGGAGCTGTTTTTT. Protein: CASSGNSDTGELFF.

This clonotype was detected a few times. The J gene is TRBJ2-3, the V gene TRBV20-1; 15 nucleotides match TRBD2. Germline-derived CDR1 and CDR2 are DFQATT and SNEGSKA (reference sequence). This CDR3 has 16 amino acids. Trimming removed 3 bases from V and 8 bases from J; junction bases left unmatched: 9. The CDR3 loop reads CSASGHGLAGGITQYF. DNA for the CDR3: TGCAGTGCTAGCGGCCACGGACTAGCGGGGGGGATTACGCAGTATTTT.

V gene TRBV28 combines with J gene TRBJ1-5, with TRBD1 identical over 9 bases. CDR3 size: 15 residues. The germline V gene has CDR1 MDHEN and CDR2 SYDVKM. Unmatched junction bases numbered 4, after V lost 2 bases and J lost 5 bases. The CDR3 here is CASSLEGQGHQPQHF. CDR3 DNA: TGTGCCAGCAGTTTAGAGGGACAGGGTCATCAGCCCCAGCATTTT.

The sample holds a few counts of this clonotype. This CDR3 is CASSQERDADEKLFF. CDR3 nucleotides: TGCGCCAGCAGCCAAGAAAGGGATGCGGATGAAAAACTGTTTTTT. The chain recombines TRBV4-3 with TRBJ1-4, with unresolved D. CDR1 is LGHNA, CDR2 YSLEER, per germline. V was pared by 0 bases and J by 6 bases, with 11 bases between. The CDR3 runs 15 residues.

The table lists this clonotype with a few counts. This chain joins TRBV5-1 and TRBJ1-2; the D is unclear. Germline assignment: CDR1 SGHRS and CDR2 YFSETQ. The CDR3 runs to 13 residues. Trimming stripped 4 bases from V and 4 bases from J, with 11 bases between. The CDR3 sequence: CASSHGPTYGYTF. CDR3 coding DNA: TGCGCCAGCAGCCATGGCCCGACCTATGGCTACACCTTC.

This clonotype was seen at least ten times. The chain recombines TRBV7-2 with TRBJ2-3; 12 nucleotides align to TRBD2. J lost 5 bases, V lost 2 bases, and 8 bases had no gene match. Per the germline V gene, CDR1 is SGHTA and CDR2 is FQGNSA. CDR3 length equals 17 residues. As DNA, the CDR3 is TGTGCCAGCAGCTTAATTCCGACTAGCGGGGGTTTAGATACGCAGTATTTT. Translation gives CASSLIPTSGGLDTQYF. Supplemented by reference TRBV7-2 and TRBJ2-3, the full variable domain reads GAGVSQSPSNKVTEKGKDVELRCDPISGHTALYWYRQSLGQGLEFLIYFQGNSAPDKSGLPSDRFSAERTGGSVSTLTIQRTQQEDSAVYLCASSLIPTSGGLDTQYFGPGTRLTVL.

In this sample, this clonotype turned up once. The gene calls are TRBV12-3 or TRBV12-4 and TRBJ1-1; 7 bases agree with TRBD1. The CDR3 consists of 16 residues. Germline trimming cut 6 bases from V and 2 bases from J; bases unmatched to any gene: 12. The CDR3 coding sequence is TGTGCCAGCAGGGCCGGGACAGCGACACTAAACACTGAAGCTTTCTTT. Its translation: CASRAGTATLNTEAFF.

The rearrangement joins TRBV11-2 to TRBJ2-2; the match to TRBD1 covers 7 bases. V shed 3 bases and J 1 base; nucleotides not matched to a gene: 11. Germline V gives CDR1 SGHAT, CDR2 FQNNGV. The CDR3 contains 18 residues. CDR3 sequence (DNA): TGTGCCAGCAGCTTCTTAGTTAGGGGACAGAAGAACACCGGGGAGCTGTTTTTT. Protein: CASSFLVRGQKNTGELFF.

The V call is TRBV3-1, the J call TRBJ1-3; D gene uncertain. This CDR3 spans 16 amino acids. The germline V gene encodes CDR1 LGHDT and CDR2 YNNKEL (reference sequence). V was clipped by 2 bases and J by 2 bases, with 13 bases between them. The DNA for the CDR3 is TGTGCCAGCAGCCAAACGGGCCCGGCACCTGGAAACACCATATATTTT. It translates to CASSQTGPAPGNTIYF.